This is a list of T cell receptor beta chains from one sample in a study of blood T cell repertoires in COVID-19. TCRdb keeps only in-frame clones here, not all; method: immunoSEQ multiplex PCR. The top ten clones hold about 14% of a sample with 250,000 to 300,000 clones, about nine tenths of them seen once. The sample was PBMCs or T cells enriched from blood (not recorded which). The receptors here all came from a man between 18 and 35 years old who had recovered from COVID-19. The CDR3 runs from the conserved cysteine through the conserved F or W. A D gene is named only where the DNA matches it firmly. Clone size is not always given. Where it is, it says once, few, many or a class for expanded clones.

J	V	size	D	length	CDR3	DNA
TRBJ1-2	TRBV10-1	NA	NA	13	CASSSRGADGYTF	TGCGCCAGCTCGTCTCGGGGGGCCGATGGCTACACCTTC
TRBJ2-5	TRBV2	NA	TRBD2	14	CATGLAGGQETQYF	TGTGCCACTGGACTAGCGGGGGGCCAAGAGACCCAGTACTTC
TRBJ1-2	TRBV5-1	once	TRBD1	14	CASSFRDRGLGYTF	TGCGCCAGCAGCTTCCGGGACAGGGGGTTAGGCTACACCTTC
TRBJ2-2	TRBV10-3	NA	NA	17	CAISRPRGTTNTGELFF	TGTGCCATCAGCCGTCCTCGAGGTACAACGAACACCGGGGAGCTGTTTTTT
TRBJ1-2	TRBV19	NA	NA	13	CASSMSGPYGYTF	TGTGCCAGTAGTATGTCAGGGCCCTATGGCTACACCTTC
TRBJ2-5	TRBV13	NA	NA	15	CASSSEGRIQETQYF	TGTGCCAGCAGCTCGGAGGGACGCATCCAAGAGACCCAGTACTTC
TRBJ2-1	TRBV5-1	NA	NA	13	CASSYPGVDEQFF	TGCGCCAGCAGCTATCCAGGGGTGGATGAGCAGTTCTTC
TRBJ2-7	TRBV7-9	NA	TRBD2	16	CASSPTSGRQAYEQYF	TGTGCCAGCAGCCCAACTAGCGGGCGCCAGGCCTACGAGCAGTACTTC
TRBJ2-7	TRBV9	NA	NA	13	CASSPERGYEQYF	TGTGCCAGCAGCCCAGAGCGCGGCTACGAGCAGTACTTC
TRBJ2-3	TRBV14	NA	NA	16	CASSQTAMRLADTQYF	TGTGCCAGCAGCCAAACGGCAATGAGACTAGCAGATACGCAGTATTTT
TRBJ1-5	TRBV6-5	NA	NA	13	CASSRAYNQPQHF	TGTGCCAGCAGCAGGGCCTACAATCAGCCCCAGCATTTT
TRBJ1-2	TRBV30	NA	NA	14	CAWKAGQRNYGYTF	TGTGCCTGGAAGGCGGGGCAGAGAAACTATGGCTACACCTTC
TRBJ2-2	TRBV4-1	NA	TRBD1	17	CASSQSTGGLRTGELFF	TGCGCCAGCAGCCAATCTACAGGGGGCTTGAGAACCGGGGAGCTGTTTTTT
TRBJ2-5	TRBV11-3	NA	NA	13	CASSPGPKETQYF	TGTGCCAGCAGCCCTGGCCCAAAAGAGACCCAGTACTTC
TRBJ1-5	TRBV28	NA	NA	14	CASSGGDVSQPQHF	TGTGCCTCTTCGGGGGGGGACGTTTCTCAGCCCCAGCATTTT
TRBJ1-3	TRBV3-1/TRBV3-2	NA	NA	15	CASSQAAGTGNTIYF	TGTGCCAGCAGCCAGGCCGCGGGTACTGGAAACACCATATATTTT
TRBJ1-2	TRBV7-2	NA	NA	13	CASSLVGGRGYTF	TGTGCCAGCAGCCTAGTCGGGGGGCGAGGCTACACCTTC
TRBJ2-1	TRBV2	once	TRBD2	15	CASSVRGLATDEQFF	TGTGCCAGCAGTGTTAGGGGACTAGCGACGGATGAGCAGTTCTTC
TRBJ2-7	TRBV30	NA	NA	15	CAWALLSGGPYEQYF	TGTGCCTGGGCTCTCTTGTCAGGAGGTCCCTACGAGCAGTACTTC
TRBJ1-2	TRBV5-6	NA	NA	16	CASSPDGGYSSYGYTF	TGTGCCAGCAGTCCGGACGGCGGGTACAGCTCCTATGGCTACACCTTC
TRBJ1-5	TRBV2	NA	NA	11	CASSDDQPQHF	TGTGCCAGCAGTGACGATCAGCCCCAGCATTTT
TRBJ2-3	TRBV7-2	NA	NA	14	CASSFWTSTDTQYF	TGTGCCAGCAGCTTCTGGACTAGCACAGATACGCAGTATTTT
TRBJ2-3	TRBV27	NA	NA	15	CASSLSSSLTDTQYF	TGTGCCAGCAGTTTATCATCGTCTCTGACAGATACGCAGTATTTT
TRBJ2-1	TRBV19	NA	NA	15	CASSILGESYNEQFF	TGTGCCAGTAGTATCCTCGGGGAATCCTACAATGAGCAGTTCTTC
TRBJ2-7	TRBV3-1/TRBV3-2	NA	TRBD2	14	CASSLTSASYEQYF	TGTGCCAGCAGCTTGACTAGCGCCTCCTACGAGCAGTACTTC
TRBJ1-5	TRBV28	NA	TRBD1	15	CASSSGQVVGQPQHF	TGTGCCAGCAGTTCCGGACAGGTGGTAGGTCAGCCCCAGCATTTT
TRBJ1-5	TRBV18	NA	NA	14	CASSPEAGNQPQHF	TGTGCCAGCTCACCAGAGGCCGGCAATCAGCCCCAGCATTTT
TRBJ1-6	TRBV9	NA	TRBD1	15	CASSVGTGGYSPLHF	TGTGCCAGCAGCGTGGGGACAGGGGGTTATTCACCCCTCCACTTT
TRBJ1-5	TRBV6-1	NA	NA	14	CASSDPGRGEPQHF	TGTGCCAGCAGTGATCCAGGCCGGGGTGAGCCCCAGCATTTT
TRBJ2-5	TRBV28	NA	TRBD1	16	CASSPSGTGGRETQYF	TGTGCCAGCAGTCCCTCCGGGACAGGGGGCCGAGAGACCCAGTACTTC
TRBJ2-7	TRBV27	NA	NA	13	CASSPSLGDEQYF	TGTGCCAGCAGTCCCTCCCTAGGGGACGAGCAGTACTTC
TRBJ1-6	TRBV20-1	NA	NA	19	CSASPPQGSGTHFKSPLHF	TGCAGTGCTAGTCCCCCTCAGGGATCAGGGACTCACTTCAAATCACCCCTCCACTTT
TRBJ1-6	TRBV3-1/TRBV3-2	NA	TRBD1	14	CASSPGQRNSPLHF	TGTGCCAGCAGCCCGGGACAGAGAAATTCACCCCTCCACTTT
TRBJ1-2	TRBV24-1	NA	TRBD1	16	CATSNPRGPTNYGYTF	TGTGCCACTTCAAACCCCAGGGGGCCTACTAACTATGGCTACACCTTC
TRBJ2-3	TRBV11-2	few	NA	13	CASTISGTDTQYF	TGTGCCAGCACCATTTCAGGCACAGATACGCAGTATTTT
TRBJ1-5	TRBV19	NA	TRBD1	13	CATRDSYNQPQHF	TGTGCCACGAGGGACAGTTACAATCAGCCCCAGCATTTT
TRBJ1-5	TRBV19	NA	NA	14	CASSILDNNQPQHF	TGTGCCAGTAGTATATTGGACAACAATCAGCCCCAGCATTTT
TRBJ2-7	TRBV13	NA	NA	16	CASSPNSGQGFYEQYF	TGTGCCAGCAGCCCTAACTCGGGGCAGGGGTTCTACGAGCAGTACTTC
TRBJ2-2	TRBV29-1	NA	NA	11	CSVREGGELFF	TGCAGCGTCCGCGAGGGCGGGGAGCTGTTTTTT
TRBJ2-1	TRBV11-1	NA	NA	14	CASSLASSYNEQFF	TGTGCCAGCAGCTTAGCCTCCTCCTACAATGAGCAGTTCTTC
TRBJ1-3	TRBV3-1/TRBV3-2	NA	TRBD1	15	CASTLDRGPGNTIYF	TGTGCCAGCACCCTCGACAGGGGGCCTGGAAACACCATATATTTT